The source of this TCR beta chain is a study of spatial heterogeneity in lung cancer. For the study at large: Fewer alpha-chain than beta-chain sequences were consistently detected. Study observations and caveats: Blood contained ubiquitous expanded tumor TCRs more at resection than at follow-up.

The time point was: sample taken at primary tumor resection. Tumor, nontumor lung or frozen PBMC supplied whole RNA, sequenced without sorting. There were roughly 78 donors, all of them untreated patients with early-stage non-small cell lung cancer. Germline V CDR1 and CDR2: SGHRS, YFSETQ. The CDR3 contains 14 residues. V lost 1 base, J lost 5 bases, and 10 bases lay in between. The presence of a unique molecular identifier marked each TCR cDNA molecule. MiXCR, applied by TCRdb to the 5' RACE reads, yields one record per CDR3 protein. The data contain about 82,000 distinct CDR3 sequences, over 10% of them singletons. This clonotype was detected only a few times. Its antigen is unidentified.

The chain joins TRBV5-1 to TRBJ2-1; no firm D call. The source was PBMCs, collected at surgery. The source of this sequence is a male donor with early-stage non-small cell lung cancer. CDR3 sequence: CASSLLGFDNEQFF. The CDR3 DNA reads TGCGCCAGCAGCTTGTTGGGTTTTGACAATGAGCAGTTCTTC.